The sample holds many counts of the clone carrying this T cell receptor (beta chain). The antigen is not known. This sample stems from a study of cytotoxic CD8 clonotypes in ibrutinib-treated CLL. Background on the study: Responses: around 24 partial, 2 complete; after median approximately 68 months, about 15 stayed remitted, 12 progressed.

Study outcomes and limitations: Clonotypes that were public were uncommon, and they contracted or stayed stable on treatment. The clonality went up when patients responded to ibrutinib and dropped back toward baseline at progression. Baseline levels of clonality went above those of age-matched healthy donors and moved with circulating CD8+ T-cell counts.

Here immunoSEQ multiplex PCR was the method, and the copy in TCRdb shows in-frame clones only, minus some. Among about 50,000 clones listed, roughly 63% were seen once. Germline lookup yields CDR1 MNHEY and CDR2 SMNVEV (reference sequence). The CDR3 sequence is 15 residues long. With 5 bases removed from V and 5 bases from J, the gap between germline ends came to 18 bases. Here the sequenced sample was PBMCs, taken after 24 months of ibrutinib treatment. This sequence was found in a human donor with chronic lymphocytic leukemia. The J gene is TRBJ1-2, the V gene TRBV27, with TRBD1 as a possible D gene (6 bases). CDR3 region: CASSPRQALTYGYTF. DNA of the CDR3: TGTGCCAGCAGTCCCCGACAGGCGTTGACTTATGGCTACACCTTC.